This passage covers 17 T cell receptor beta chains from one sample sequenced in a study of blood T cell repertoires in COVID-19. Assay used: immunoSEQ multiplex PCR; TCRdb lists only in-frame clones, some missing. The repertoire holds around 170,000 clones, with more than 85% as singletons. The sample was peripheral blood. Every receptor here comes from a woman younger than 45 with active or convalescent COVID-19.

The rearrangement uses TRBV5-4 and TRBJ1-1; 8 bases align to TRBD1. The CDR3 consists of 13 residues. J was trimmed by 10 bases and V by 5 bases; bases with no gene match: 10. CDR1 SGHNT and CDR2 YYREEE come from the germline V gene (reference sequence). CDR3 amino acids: CASSPQGAGVAFF. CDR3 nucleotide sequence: TGTGCCAGCAGTCCTCAGGGGGCTGGAGTAGCTTTCTTT.

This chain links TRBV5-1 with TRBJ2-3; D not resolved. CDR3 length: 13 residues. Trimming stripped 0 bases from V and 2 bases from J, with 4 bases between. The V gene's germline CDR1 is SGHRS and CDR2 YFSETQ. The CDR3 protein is CASSLGATDTQYF. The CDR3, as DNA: TGCGCCAGCAGCTTGGGGGCCACAGATACGCAGTATTTT.

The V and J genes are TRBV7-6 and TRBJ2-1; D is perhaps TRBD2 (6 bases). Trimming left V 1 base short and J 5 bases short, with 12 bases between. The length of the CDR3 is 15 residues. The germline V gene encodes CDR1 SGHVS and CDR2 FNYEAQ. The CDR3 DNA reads TGTGCCAGCAGCTTAGAGGCAGCGGGTAACAATGAGCAGTTCTTC. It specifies CASSLEAAGNNEQFF. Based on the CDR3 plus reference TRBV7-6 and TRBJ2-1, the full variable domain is GAGVSQSPRYKVTKRGQDVALRCDPISGHVSLYWYRQALGQGPEFLTYFNYEAQQDKSGLPNDRFSAERPEGSISTLTIQRTEQRDSAMYRCASSLEAAGNNEQFFGPGTRLTVL.

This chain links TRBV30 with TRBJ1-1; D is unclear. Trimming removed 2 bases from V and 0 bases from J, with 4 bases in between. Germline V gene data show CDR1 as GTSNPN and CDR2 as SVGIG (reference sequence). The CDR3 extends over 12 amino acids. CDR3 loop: CAWSSVNTEAFF. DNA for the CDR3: TGTGCCTGGAGTTCGGTGAACACTGAAGCTTTCTTT.

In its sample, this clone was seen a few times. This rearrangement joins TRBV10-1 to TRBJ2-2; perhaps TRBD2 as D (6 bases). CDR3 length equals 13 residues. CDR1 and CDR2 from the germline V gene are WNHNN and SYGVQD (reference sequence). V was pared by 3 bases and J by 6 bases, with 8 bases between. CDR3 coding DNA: TGCGCCAGCAGTGATGGAGGGGCCGGGGAGCTGTTTTTT. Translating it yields CASSDGGAGELFF.

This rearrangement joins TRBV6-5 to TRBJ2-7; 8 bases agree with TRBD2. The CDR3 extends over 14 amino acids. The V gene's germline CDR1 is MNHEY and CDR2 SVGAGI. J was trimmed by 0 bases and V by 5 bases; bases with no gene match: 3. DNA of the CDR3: TGTGCCAGCAGTCTAGCGGGCCTCTCCTACGAGCAGTACTTC. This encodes CASSLAGLSYEQYF.

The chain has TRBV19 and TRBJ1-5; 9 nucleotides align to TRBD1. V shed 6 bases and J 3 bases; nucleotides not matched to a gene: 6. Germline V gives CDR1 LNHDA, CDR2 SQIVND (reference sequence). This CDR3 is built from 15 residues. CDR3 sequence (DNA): TGTGCCAGTAGCTCGACAGGGGGATACAATCAGCCCCAGCATTTT. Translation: CASSSTGGYNQPQHF.

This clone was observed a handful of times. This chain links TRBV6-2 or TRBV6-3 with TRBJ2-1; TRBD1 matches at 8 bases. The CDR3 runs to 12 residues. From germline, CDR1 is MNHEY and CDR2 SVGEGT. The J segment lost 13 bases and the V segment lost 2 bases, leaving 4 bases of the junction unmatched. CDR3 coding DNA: TGTGCCAGCAGTTACGACAGGGGTCGACAGTTCTTC. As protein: CASSYDRGRQFF.

CDR3 DNA sequence: TGTGCCAGCAGCTTTTCTGAAGGCGGAGGACGTGGCTACACCTTC. Its translation is CASSFSEGGGRGYTF. The V call is TRBV11-3, the J call TRBJ1-2; D not resolved. V was clipped by 3 bases and J by 7 bases, with 18 bases between them. This CDR3 spans 15 amino acids. CDR1 is SGHNT, CDR2 YENEEA, per germline.

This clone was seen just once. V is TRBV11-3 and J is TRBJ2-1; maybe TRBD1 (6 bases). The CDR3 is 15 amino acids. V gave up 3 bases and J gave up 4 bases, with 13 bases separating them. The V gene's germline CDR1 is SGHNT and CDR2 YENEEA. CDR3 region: CASSFGTSKYNEQFF. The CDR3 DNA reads TGTGCCAGCAGCTTTGGGACAAGCAAATACAATGAGCAGTTCTTC.

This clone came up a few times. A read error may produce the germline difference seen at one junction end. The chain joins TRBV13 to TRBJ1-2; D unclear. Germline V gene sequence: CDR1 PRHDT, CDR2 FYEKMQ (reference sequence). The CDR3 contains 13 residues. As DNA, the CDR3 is TGTGTCAGCAGCCTAGCGGGGTACGATGGCTACACCTTC. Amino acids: CVSSLAGYDGYTF.

The CDR3 is CASSLGGNRGNQPQHF. CDR3 sequence (DNA): TGCGCCAGCAGCTTGGGAGGGAATCGGGGCAATCAGCCCCAGCATTTT. The rearrangement links TRBV5-1 to TRBJ1-5; the D is unclear. Germline-derived CDR1 and CDR2 are SGHRS and YFSETQ. V was cut by 0 bases and J by 2 bases, with 12 bases left in between. CDR3 length equals 16 residues.

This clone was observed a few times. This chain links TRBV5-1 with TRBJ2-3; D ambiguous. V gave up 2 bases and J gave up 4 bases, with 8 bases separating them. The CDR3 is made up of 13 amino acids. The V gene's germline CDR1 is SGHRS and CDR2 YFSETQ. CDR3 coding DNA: TGCGCCAGCAGCTTTGGTAGTGCAGATACGCAGTATTTT. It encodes CASSFGSADTQYF.

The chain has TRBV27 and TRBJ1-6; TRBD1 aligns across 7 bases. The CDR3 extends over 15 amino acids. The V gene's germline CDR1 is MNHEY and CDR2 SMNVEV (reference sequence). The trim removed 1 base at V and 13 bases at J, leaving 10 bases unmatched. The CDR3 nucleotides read TGTGCCAGCAGTTTATGGGGGACAGCCGATGAGCCCCTCCACTTT. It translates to CASSLWGTADEPLHF.

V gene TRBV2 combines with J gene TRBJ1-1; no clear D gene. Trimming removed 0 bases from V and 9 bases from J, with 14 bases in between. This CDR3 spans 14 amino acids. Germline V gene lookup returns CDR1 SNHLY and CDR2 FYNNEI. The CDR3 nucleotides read TGTGCCAGCAGTGAAGCCGGTCTTGGGGAGAAAGCTTTCTTT. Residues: CASSEAGLGEKAFF.

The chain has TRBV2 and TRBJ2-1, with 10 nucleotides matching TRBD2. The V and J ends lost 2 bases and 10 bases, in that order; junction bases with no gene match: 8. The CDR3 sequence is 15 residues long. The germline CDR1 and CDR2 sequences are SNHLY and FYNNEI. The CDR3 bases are TGTGCCAGCAGTGAATGGCTAGCGGGAGTTGGAGAGCAGTTCTTC. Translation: CASSEWLAGVGEQFF.

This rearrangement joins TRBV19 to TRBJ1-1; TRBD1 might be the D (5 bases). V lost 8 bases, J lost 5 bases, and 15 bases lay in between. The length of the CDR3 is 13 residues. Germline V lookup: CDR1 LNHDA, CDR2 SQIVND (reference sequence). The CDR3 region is CASRSQGETEAFF. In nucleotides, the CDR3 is TGTGCCAGTCGGTCGCAGGGCGAGACTGAAGCTTTCTTT.